A single sample gave rise to the 17 T cell receptor beta chains below, sequenced in a study of blood T cell repertoires in COVID-19. Only in-frame clones appear in the TCRdb table, and some are missing; sequencing was by immunoSEQ multiplex PCR. Of over 200,000 clones listed, roughly nine tenths are singletons. Sample: peripheral blood. Receptors were obtained from a middle-aged man who had recovered from COVID-19.

CDR3 coding DNA: TGTGCCAGCAGGAGAGGGGCTCGGACTAGCGGGGGGGTCTACGAGCAGTACTTC. Translation gives CASRRGARTSGGVYEQYF. The chain recombines TRBV2 with TRBJ2-7; 15 positions match TRBD2. The CDR3 is 18 amino acids. The trim removed 6 bases at V and 3 bases at J, leaving 12 bases unmatched. The germline V gene has CDR1 SNHLY and CDR2 FYNNEI.

The rearrangement joins TRBV7-8 to TRBJ2-2, with 9 nucleotides matching TRBD1. Germline V gene sequence: CDR1 SGHVS, CDR2 FQNEAQ. There are 16 residues in the CDR3. The J segment lost 3 bases and the V segment lost 1 base, leaving 3 bases of the junction unmatched. The CDR3 nucleotides read TGTGCCAGCAGCTTAGTTGGGACAGGGCACACCGGGGAGCTGTTTTTT. It encodes CASSLVGTGHTGELFF.

The gene calls are TRBV6-2 or TRBV6-3 and TRBJ2-1; 12 bases are shared with TRBD2. The germline V gene has CDR1 MNHEY and CDR2 SVGEGT. V was pared by 6 bases and J by 5 bases, with 5 bases of the junction left unmatched. The CDR3 runs 15 residues. The CDR3 bases are TGTGCCAGCAGCCCTAGCGGGGGGGATAACAATGAGCAGTTCTTC. Its protein product is CASSPSGGDNNEQFF.

This chain links TRBV7-2 with TRBJ1-2, with D possibly matching TRBD1 (6 bases). Germline V lookup: CDR1 SGHTA, CDR2 FQGNSA. V was cut by 3 bases and J by 6 bases, with 20 bases left in between. The CDR3 contains 16 residues. The CDR3 DNA follows: TGTGCCAGCAGCTTCTACGCCGGGGGGCGGGGAGATGGCTACACCTTC. Amino acids: CASSFYAGGRGDGYTF. The entire variable domain, with the rest obtained from reference TRBV7-2 and TRBJ1-2, is as follows: GAGVSQSPSNKVTEKGKDVELRCDPISGHTALYWYRQSLGQGLEFLIYFQGNSAPDKSGLPSDRFSAERTGGSVSTLTIQRTQQEDSAVYLCASSFYAGGRGDGYTFGSGTRLTVV.

The CDR3 loop is CASKNAEYTGELFF. The CDR3 bases are TGTGCCAGTAAAAATGCAGAATACACCGGGGAGCTGTTTTTT. The rearrangement uses TRBV19 and TRBJ2-2; D gene unclear. This CDR3 has 14 amino acids. Germline V gene lookup returns CDR1 LNHDA and CDR2 SQIVND (reference sequence). Trimming removed 7 bases from V and 3 bases from J, with 12 bases in between.

The J gene is TRBJ2-7, the V gene TRBV6-2 or TRBV6-3; D unclear. This CDR3 has 13 residues. The V end was cut by 0 bases, the J end by 6 bases, with 9 bases between. Germline CDR1 reads MNHEY; CDR2 reads SVGEGT. CDR3 in amino acids: CASSYSRKGEQYF. The CDR3 DNA is TGTGCCAGCAGTTACTCGAGGAAAGGCGAGCAGTACTTC.

The J gene is TRBJ1-6, the V gene TRBV6-2 or TRBV6-3; 9 bases map to TRBD1. The germline V gene encodes CDR1 MNHEY and CDR2 SVGEGT. V lost 6 bases, J lost 9 bases, and 6 bases stayed unmatched. This CDR3 is 14 amino acids long. This CDR3 is CASSGQGRGSPLHF. DNA for the CDR3: TGTGCCAGCAGCGGACAGGGGAGGGGTTCACCCCTCCACTTT.

This sequence joins TRBV9 and TRBJ2-3, with D possibly TRBD2 on 6 matching bases. CDR3 length: 15 amino acids. With 6 bases removed from V and 2 bases from J, the gap between germline ends came to 16 bases. The germline gives CDR1 SGDLS, CDR2 YYNGEE. CDR3 region: CASTVGGALTDTQYF. CDR3 nucleotides: TGTGCCAGCACAGTGGGCGGGGCACTCACAGATACGCAGTATTTT.

The rearrangement uses TRBV18 and TRBJ1-4; D gene ambiguous. The CDR3 sequence is 12 residues long. Trimming took off 6 bases at V and 4 bases at J, with 6 bases between the two ends. Germline V CDR1 and CDR2: KGHSH, LQKENI. CDR3 region: CASSRLNEKLFF. For the CDR3, the DNA is TGTGCCAGCTCTCGTCTTAATGAAAAACTGTTTTTT.

V usage is TRBV19 and J usage is TRBJ1-5; weak D call: TRBD1 (5 bases). The V and J ends lost 3 bases and 2 bases respectively, with 14 bases between them. The CDR3 runs to 16 residues. Germline V gene data show CDR1 as LNHDA and CDR2 as SQIVND (reference sequence). CDR3 in amino acids: CASSISPGGGNQPQHF. DNA for the CDR3: TGTGCCAGTAGTATTAGCCCCGGGGGGGGCAATCAGCCCCAGCATTTT.

This chain joins TRBV21-1 and TRBJ2-3; the D call in the table, TRBD1, was not verified against the DNA. TRBV21-1 is termed a pseudogene. This CDR3 has 11 amino acids. The CDR3 loop reads CARRGTDTQYF. CDR3 sequence (DNA): TGTGCCAGGAGGGGGACAGATACGCAGTATTTT.

The gene calls are TRBV2 and TRBJ1-4; D gene unclear. The CDR3 covers 13 residues. Looked up from germline, CDR1 is SNHLY and CDR2 is FYNNEI. V was clipped by 6 bases and J by 0 bases, with 5 bases between them. CDR3 in DNA: TGTGCCAGCAGGGCAGCAACTAATGAAAAACTGTTTTTT. This codes for CASRAATNEKLFF.

The chain is built from TRBV20-1 and TRBJ2-7, with D possibly TRBD2 on 6 matching bases. The V and J ends lost 3 bases and 3 bases respectively, with 18 bases between them. The CDR3 has 15 amino acids. Germline loops: CDR1 DFQATT, CDR2 SNEGSKA (reference sequence). CDR3 nucleotide sequence: TGCAGTGCTAGTCTTACGAGCAAGCGGGTCTACGAGCAGTACTTC. It specifies CSASLTSKRVYEQYF.

This clone occurred a few times. The rearrangement links TRBV6-2 or TRBV6-3 to TRBJ2-1; TRBD2 aligns across 14 bases. J gave up 10 bases and V 5 bases, and 7 bases lay outside the gene matches. Germline CDR1 reads MNHEY; CDR2 reads SVGEGT. The CDR3 contains 15 residues. The CDR3 nucleotides are TGTGCCAGCAGTCCGGGACTAGCGGGAGTTAGCGAGCAGTTCTTC. This sequence encodes CASSPGLAGVSEQFF.

The J gene is TRBJ2-7, the V gene TRBV6-1, with D tentatively TRBD2 (6 bases). The CDR3 contains 15 residues. V lost 5 bases and J 5 bases, leaving 19 bases between the germline ends. Germline V gene lookup returns CDR1 MNHNS and CDR2 SASEGT. The CDR3 spells CASSSLRRAQNEQYF. The CDR3 DNA is TGTGCCAGCAGTTCCCTACGGAGGGCCCAGAACGAGCAGTACTTC.

The genes are TRBV5-1 and TRBJ2-1, with a possible D match to TRBD1 (5 bases). The length of the CDR3 is 16 residues. V lost 4 bases and J 5 bases, leaving 19 bases between the germline ends. Germline CDR1 SGHRS, CDR2 YFSETQ. CDR3 DNA: TGCGCCAGCAGCCCCCGTTCAGGGAATAAGGACAATGAGCAGTTCTTC. Its translation: CASSPRSGNKDNEQFF.

The V and J genes are TRBV5-1 and TRBJ2-7; TRBD2 aligns across 8 bases. The V gene end was trimmed by 1 base and the J gene end by 7 bases; junction bases not matched to a gene: 10. Germline-derived CDR1 and CDR2 are SGHRS and YFSETQ. This CDR3 region has 15 residues. CDR3 region: CASSLPGTSFMEQYF. CDR3 sequence (DNA): TGCGCCAGCAGCTTGCCGGGGACTAGTTTCATGGAGCAGTACTTC.